This TCR beta chain was profiled in a study of memory CD4+ T cells and cytomegalovirus serostatus. Looked up from germline, CDR1 is MNHNS and CDR2 is SASEGT. V was clipped by 6 bases and J by 8 bases, with 16 bases between them. This CDR3 has 13 amino acids. Single viable CD3+CD4+CD8-CD45RO+ cells were sorted as the memory CD4+ T cells. This table comes from immunoSEQ multiplex PCR, and its TCRdb copy is limited to in-frame clones, with some not included. The repertoire holds 50,000 to 75,000 clones, with 82% as singletons. The specimen sequenced was memory CD4+ T cells from blood. The sequence derives from an adult in good health and CMV-seronegative. This sequence joins TRBV6-1 and TRBJ1-2, with D unresolved. CDR3 residues: CASSHVEEGGYTF. The CDR3 DNA is TGTGCCAGCAGCCACGTCGAGGAAGGAGGCTACACCTTC.